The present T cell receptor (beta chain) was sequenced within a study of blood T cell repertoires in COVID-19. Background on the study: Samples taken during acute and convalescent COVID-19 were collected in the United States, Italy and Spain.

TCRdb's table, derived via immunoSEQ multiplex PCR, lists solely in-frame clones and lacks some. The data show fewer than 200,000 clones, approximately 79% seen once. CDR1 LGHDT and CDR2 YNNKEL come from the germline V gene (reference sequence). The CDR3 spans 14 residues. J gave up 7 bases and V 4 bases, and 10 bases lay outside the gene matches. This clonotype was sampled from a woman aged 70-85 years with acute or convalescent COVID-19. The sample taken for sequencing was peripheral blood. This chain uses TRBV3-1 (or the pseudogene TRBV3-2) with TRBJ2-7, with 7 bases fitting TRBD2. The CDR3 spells CASSRGEGTGEQYF. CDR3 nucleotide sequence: TGTGCCAGCAGCCGGGGGGAGGGTACGGGTGAGCAGTACTTC.